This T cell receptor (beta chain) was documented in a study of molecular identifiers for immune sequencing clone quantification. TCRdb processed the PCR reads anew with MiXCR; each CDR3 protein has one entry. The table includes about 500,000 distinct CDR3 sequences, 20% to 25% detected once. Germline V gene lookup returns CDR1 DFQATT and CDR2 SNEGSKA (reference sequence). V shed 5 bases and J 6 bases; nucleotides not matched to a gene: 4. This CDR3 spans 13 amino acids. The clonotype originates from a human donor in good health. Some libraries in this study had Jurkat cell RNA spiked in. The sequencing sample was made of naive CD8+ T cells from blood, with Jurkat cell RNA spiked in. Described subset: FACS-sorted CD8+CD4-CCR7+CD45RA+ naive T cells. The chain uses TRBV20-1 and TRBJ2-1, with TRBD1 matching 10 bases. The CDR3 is CSAFGTGVNEQFF. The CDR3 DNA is TGCAGTGCTTTCGGGACAGGGGTCAATGAGCAGTTCTTC.